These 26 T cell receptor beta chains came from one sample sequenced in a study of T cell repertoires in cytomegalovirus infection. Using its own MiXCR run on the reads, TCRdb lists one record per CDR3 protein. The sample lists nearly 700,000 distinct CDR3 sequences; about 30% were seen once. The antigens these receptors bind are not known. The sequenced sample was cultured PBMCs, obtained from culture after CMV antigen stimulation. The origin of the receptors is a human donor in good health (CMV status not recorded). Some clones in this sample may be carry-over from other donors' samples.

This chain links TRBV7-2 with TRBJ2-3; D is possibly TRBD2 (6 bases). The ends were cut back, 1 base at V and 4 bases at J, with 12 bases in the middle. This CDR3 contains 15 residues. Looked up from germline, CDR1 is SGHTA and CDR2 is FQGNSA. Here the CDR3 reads CASSLELARADTQYF. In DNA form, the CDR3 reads TGTGCCAGCAGCTTAGAGCTAGCGCGGGCAGATACGCAGTATTTT. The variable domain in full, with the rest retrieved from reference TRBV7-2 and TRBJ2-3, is GAGVSQSPSNKVTEKGKDVELRCDPISGHTALYWYRQSLGQGLEFLIYFQGNSAPDKSGLPSDRFSAERTGGSVSTLTIQRTQQEDSAVYLCASSLELARADTQYFGPGTRLTVL.

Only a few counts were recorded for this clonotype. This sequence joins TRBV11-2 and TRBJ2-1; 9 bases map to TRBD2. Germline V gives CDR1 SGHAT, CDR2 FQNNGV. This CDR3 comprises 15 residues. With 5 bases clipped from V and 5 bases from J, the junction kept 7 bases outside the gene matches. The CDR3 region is CASSRVAGANNEQFF. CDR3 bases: TGTGCCAGCAGCAGGGTAGCGGGGGCAAACAATGAGCAGTTCTTC.

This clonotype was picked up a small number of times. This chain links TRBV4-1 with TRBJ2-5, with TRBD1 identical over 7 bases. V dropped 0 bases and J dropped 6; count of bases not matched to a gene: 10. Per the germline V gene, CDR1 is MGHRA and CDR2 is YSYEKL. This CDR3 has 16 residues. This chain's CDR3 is CASSQDPRGGGKTQYF. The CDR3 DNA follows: TGCGCCAGCAGCCAAGATCCTCGAGGGGGCGGAAAGACCCAGTACTTC.

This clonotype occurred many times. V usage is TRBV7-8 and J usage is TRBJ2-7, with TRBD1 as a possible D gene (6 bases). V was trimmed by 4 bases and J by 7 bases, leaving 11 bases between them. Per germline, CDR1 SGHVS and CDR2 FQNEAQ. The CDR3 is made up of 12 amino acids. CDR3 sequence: CASSSTGLEQYF. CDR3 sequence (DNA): TGTGCCAGCAGCTCTACAGGGTTAGAGCAGTACTTC.

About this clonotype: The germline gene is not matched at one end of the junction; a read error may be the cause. The CDR3 spells CASTLEASGRLSYEQYF. The CDR3 DNA follows: TGTGCCAGCACTTTAGAGGCTAGCGGGCGCCTATCCTACGAGCAGTACTTC. The chain has TRBV12-3 or TRBV12-4 and TRBJ2-7; 8 positions match TRBD2. CDR3 length: 17 residues.

CDR3: CSASKGASYEQYF. For the CDR3, the DNA is TGCAGTGCCAGTAAGGGGGCCTCCTACGAGCAGTACTTC. The rearrangement uses TRBV20-1 and TRBJ2-7, with 7 bases aligning to TRBD1. Germline-derived CDR1 and CDR2 are DFQATT and SNEGSKA (reference sequence). The CDR3 is 13 amino acids. The V segment lost 6 bases and the J segment 0 bases; nucleotides outside the gene matches: 5.

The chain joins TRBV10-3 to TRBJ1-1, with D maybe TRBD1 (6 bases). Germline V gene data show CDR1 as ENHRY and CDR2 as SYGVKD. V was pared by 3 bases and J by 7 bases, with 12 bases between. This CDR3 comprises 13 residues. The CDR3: CAISDRQADEAFF. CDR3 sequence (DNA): TGTGCCATCAGTGACCGACAGGCGGATGAAGCTTTCTTT.

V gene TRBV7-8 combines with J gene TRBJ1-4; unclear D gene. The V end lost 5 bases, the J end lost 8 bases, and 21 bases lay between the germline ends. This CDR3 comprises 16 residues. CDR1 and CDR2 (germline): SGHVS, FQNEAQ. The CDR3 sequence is CASSLTALRMVEKLFF. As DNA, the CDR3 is TGTGCCAGCAGCCTGACCGCTTTACGGATGGTGGAAAAACTGTTTTTT.

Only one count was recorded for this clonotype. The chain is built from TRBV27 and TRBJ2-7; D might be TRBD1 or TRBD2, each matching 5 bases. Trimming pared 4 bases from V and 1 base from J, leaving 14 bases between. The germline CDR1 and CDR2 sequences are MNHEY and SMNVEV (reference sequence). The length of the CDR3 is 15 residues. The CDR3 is CASSSFSEGSYEQYF. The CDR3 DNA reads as TGTGCCAGCAGTTCATTTAGCGAGGGGTCCTACGAGCAGTACTTC.

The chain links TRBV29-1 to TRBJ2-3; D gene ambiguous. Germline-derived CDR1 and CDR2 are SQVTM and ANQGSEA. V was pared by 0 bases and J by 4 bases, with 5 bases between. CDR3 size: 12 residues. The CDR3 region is CSVEDGADTQYF. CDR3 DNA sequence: TGCAGCGTTGAAGATGGGGCAGATACGCAGTATTTT.

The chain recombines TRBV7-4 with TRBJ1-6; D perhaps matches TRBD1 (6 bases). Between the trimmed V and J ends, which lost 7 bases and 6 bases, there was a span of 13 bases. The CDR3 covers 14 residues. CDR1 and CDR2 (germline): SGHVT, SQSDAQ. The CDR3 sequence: CASNSGTRNSPLHF. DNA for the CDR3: TGTGCCAGCAACTCCGGGACACGTAATTCACCCCTCCACTTT.

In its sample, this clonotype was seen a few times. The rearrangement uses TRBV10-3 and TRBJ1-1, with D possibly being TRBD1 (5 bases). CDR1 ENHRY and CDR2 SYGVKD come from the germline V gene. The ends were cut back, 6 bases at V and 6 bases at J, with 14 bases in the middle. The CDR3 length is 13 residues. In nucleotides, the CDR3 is TGTGCCATCAGGACAGAAGCGAGCTCTGAAGCTTTCTTT. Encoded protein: CAIRTEASSEAFF.

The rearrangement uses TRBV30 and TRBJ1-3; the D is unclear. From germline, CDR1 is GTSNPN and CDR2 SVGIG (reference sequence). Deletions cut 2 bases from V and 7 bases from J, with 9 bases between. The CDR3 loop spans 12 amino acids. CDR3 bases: TGTGCCTGGAGTCCCCAAGGGAACACCATATATTTT. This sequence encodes CAWSPQGNTIYF.

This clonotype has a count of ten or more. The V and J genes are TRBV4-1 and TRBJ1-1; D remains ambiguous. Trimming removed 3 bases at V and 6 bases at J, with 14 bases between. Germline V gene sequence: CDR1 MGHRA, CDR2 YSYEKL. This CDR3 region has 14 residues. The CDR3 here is CASSQQDPYAEAFF. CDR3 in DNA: TGCGCCAGCAGCCAGCAGGACCCCTATGCTGAAGCTTTCTTT.

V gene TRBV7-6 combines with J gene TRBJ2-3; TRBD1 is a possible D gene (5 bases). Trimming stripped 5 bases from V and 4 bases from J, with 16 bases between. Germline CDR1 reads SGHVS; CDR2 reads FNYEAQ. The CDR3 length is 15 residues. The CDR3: CASSRSWGYSDTQYF. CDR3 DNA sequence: TGTGCCAGCAGCCGCTCGTGGGGCTACTCAGATACGCAGTATTTT. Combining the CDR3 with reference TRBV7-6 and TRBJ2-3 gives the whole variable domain GAGVSQSPRYKVTKRGQDVALRCDPISGHVSLYWYRQALGQGPEFLTYFNYEAQQDKSGLPNDRFSAERPEGSISTLTIQRTEQRDSAMYRCASSRSWGYSDTQYFGPGTRLTVL.

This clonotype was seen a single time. CDR3: CASSLLGDEKLFF. The CDR3 region has the DNA TGCGCCAGCAGCCTCCTCGGCGATGAAAAACTGTTTTTT. The chain uses TRBV4-1 and TRBJ1-4; no reliable D call. With 4 bases removed from V and 6 bases from J, the gap between germline ends came to 9 bases. From germline, CDR1 is MGHRA and CDR2 YSYEKL. This CDR3 is 13 amino acids long.

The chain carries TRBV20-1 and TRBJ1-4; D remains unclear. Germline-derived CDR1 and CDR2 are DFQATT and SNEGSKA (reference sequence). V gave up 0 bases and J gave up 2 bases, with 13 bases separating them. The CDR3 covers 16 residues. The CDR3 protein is CSARDAGPETNEKLFF. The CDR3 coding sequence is TGCAGTGCTAGAGATGCGGGTCCAGAGACTAATGAAAAACTGTTTTTT.

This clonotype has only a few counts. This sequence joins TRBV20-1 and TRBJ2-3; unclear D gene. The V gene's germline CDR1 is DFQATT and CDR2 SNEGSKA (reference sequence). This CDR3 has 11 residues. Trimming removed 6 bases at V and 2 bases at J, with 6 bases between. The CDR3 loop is CSARFTDTQYF. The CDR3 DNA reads TGCAGTGCCCGGTTCACAGATACGCAGTATTTT.

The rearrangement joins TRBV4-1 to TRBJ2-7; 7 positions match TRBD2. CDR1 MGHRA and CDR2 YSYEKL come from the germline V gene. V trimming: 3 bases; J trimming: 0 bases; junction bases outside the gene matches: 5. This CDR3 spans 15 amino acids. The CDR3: CASSQERDLSYEQYF. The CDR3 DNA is TGCGCCAGCAGCCAGGAGCGGGACCTCTCCTACGAGCAGTACTTC.

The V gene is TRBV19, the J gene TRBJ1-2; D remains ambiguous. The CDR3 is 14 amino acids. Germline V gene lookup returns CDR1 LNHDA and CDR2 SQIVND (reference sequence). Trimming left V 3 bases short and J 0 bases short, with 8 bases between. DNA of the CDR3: TGTGCCAGTAGTATGAAGGGATCTAACTATGGCTACACCTTC. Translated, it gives CASSMKGSNYGYTF.

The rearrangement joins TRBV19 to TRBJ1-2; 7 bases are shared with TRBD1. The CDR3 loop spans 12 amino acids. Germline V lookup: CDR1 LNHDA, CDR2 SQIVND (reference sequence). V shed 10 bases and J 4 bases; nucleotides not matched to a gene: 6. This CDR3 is CATQGVGYGYTF. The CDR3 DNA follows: TGTGCCACCCAGGGGGTCGGCTATGGCTACACCTTC.

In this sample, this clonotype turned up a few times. In DNA form, the CDR3 reads TGTGCCAGTAGATCTGGGGCATCCTACACAGATACGCAGTATTTT. Amino acid sequence: CASRSGASYTDTQYF. The V gene is TRBV19, the J gene TRBJ2-3, with D tentatively TRBD1 (5 bases). The ends were cut back, 6 bases at V and 2 bases at J, with 15 bases in the middle. Germline loops: CDR1 LNHDA, CDR2 SQIVND (reference sequence). This CDR3 is built from 15 residues. Together with reference TRBV19 and TRBJ2-3, the CDR3 gives the full variable domain: DGGITQSPKYLFRKEGQNVTLSCEQNLNHDAMYWYRQDPGQGLRLIYYSQIVNDFQKGDIAEGYSVSREKKESFPLTVTSAQKNPTAFYLCASRSGASYTDTQYFGPGTRLTVL.

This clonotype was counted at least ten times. The CDR3 loop is CASSPRLTDTQYF. The CDR3 coding sequence is TGTGCCAGCAGCCCCCGGTTGACAGATACGCAGTATTTT. V usage is TRBV7-2 and J usage is TRBJ2-3, with D unclear. Looked up from germline, CDR1 is SGHTA and CDR2 is FQGNSA. CDR3 length: 13 residues. Trimming left V 5 bases short and J 3 bases short, with 9 bases between.

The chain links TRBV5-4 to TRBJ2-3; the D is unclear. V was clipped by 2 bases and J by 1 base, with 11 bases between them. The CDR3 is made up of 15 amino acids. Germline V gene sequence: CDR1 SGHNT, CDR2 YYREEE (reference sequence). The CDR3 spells CASSLGRSGTDTQYF. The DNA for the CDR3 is TGTGCCAGCAGCTTAGGTCGGAGTGGCACAGATACGCAGTATTTT. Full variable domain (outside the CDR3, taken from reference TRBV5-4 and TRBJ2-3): ETGVTQSPTHLIKTRGQQVTLRCSSQSGHNTVSWYQQALGQGPQFIFQYYREEENGRGNFPPRFSGLQFPNYSSELNVNALELDDSALYLCASSLGRSGTDTQYFGPGTRLTVL.

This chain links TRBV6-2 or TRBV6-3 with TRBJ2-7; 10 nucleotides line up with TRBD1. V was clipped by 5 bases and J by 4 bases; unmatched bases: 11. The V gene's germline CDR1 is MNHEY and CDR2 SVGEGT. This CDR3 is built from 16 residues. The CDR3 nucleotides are TGTGCCAGCAGTAAATCTCCGGGACAGGGGTTTTACGAGCAGTACTTC. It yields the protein CASSKSPGQGFYEQYF.

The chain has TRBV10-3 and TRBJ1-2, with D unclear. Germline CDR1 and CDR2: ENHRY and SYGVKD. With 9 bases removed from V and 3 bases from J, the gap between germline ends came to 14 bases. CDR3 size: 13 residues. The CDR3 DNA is TGTGCCATTCTTACCAACGGCCACTATGGCTACACCTTC. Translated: CAILTNGHYGYTF.